The 29 T cell receptor beta chains listed next were all sequenced from one sample in a study of blood T cell repertoires in COVID-19 (dated by TCRdb to 2020 to 2021). Receptor libraries were prepared by the immunoSEQ multiplex PCR assay. What TCRdb holds here is the immuneACCESS table cut down to in-frame rearrangements. Part of the clones is not present; checked against another copy, under half of the missing clones reflect an unresolved V gene, and the others are unexplained. The table for this sample lists 200,000 to 250,000 clones; more than 80% of them were counted only once. The biggest ten clones account for under 3.5% of the sample. Sequenced input: PBMCs or T cells enriched from blood (not recorded which). The receptors stem from a young woman in a cohort exposed to, infected with or recovered from COVID-19 (not recorded which).

This sequence joins TRBV18 and TRBJ1-1; D gene ambiguous. V was cut by 2 bases and J by 1 base, with 5 bases left in between. This CDR3 contains 13 residues. From germline, CDR1 is KGHSH and CDR2 LQKENI. This chain's CDR3 is CASSPSKNTEAFF. The CDR3 bases are TGTGCCAGCTCACCAAGCAAGAACACTGAAGCTTTCTTT.

The chain is built from TRBV6-5 and TRBJ2-7, with 9 bases lining up with TRBD1. Trimming removed 8 bases from V and 5 bases from J; junction bases left unmatched: 13. Germline values: CDR1 MNHEY, CDR2 SVGAGI. CDR3 size: 15 residues. The CDR3 coding sequence is TGTGCCAGCTGGAATCCGGGACAGGGTGGCAACGAGCAGTACTTC. Protein: CASWNPGQGGNEQYF.

The rearrangement links TRBV2 to TRBJ1-5; D remains ambiguous. The CDR3 runs 14 residues. Germline CDR1 reads SNHLY; CDR2 reads FYNNEI. The V end was cut by 1 base, the J end by 1 base, with 5 bases between. Written as DNA, the CDR3 is TGTGCCAGCAGTGAAGGGCTGAGCAATCAGCCCCAGCATTTT. The encoded protein is CASSEGLSNQPQHF.

V is TRBV2 and J is TRBJ1-1; 8 bases align to TRBD1. The CDR3 covers 14 residues. Germline CDR1 is SNHLY and CDR2 is FYNNEI. The V gene end was trimmed by 7 bases and the J gene end by 1 base; junction bases not matched to a gene: 5. For the CDR3, the DNA is TGTGCCAGCAAGGGCAGGGGGCGGAACACTGAAGCTTTCTTT. Its translation is CASKGRGRNTEAFF.

This clone occurred once. The J gene is TRBJ2-5, the V gene TRBV28; tentatively, D is TRBD2 (5 bases). Trimming removed 6 bases at V and 3 bases at J, with 14 bases between. The CDR3 spans 14 residues. Germline V lookup: CDR1 MDHEN, CDR2 SYDVKM. The CDR3: CASSGRWTEETQYF. CDR3 DNA sequence: TGTGCCAGCAGCGGGCGTTGGACTGAAGAGACCCAGTACTTC.

This chain links TRBV11-2 with TRBJ1-6; weak D call: TRBD1 (5 bases). This CDR3 contains 14 residues. Germline CDR1 and CDR2: SGHAT and FQNNGV. Trimming removed 5 bases at V and 7 bases at J, with 12 bases between. In DNA, the CDR3 is TGTGCCAGCAGCCGTGAGGCAGGGAATTCACCCCTCCACTTT. It specifies CASSREAGNSPLHF.

The chain combines TRBV19 with TRBJ1-2, with D possibly being TRBD1 (5 bases). Trimming shortened V by 5 bases and J by 0 bases, and 19 bases separated the two germline ends. The germline CDR1 and CDR2 sequences are LNHDA and SQIVND (reference sequence). This CDR3 is 17 amino acids long. CDR3 coding DNA: TGTGCCAGTAGTTACGGTGGAGGGGTCCTCACTAACTATGGCTACACCTTC. The encoded protein is CASSYGGGVLTNYGYTF.

The chain combines TRBV28 with TRBJ1-2; TRBD1 matches 7 bases. CDR3 length: 14 residues. The junction had 12 bases not matched to a gene; V was cut back by 6 bases and J by 8 bases. Germline CDR1 reads MDHEN; CDR2 reads SYDVKM. CDR3 nucleotide sequence: TGTGCCAGCAGCTGGGACAGCGCACTAGGAGGCTACACCTTC. It translates to CASSWDSALGGYTF.

The chain uses TRBV5-1 and TRBJ1-1; 10 nucleotides line up with TRBD1. J gave up 4 bases and V 2 bases, and 11 bases lay outside the gene matches. Germline V gives CDR1 SGHRS, CDR2 YFSETQ. There are 17 residues in the CDR3. CDR3 sequence reads: CASSLGQGGKLGTEAFF. CDR3 bases: TGCGCCAGCAGCTTAGGACAGGGGGGTAAGTTGGGCACTGAAGCTTTCTTT.

The CDR3 here is CASTQGYGYTF. The CDR3 bases are TGTGCCAGCACACAGGGGTATGGCTACACCTTC. The chain employs TRBV3-1 (or the pseudogene TRBV3-2) and TRBJ1-2, with 7 bases that match TRBD1. This CDR3 is built from 11 residues. The germline V gene has CDR1 LGHDT and CDR2 YNNKEL (reference sequence). The junction had 1 base not matched to a gene; V was cut back by 7 bases and J by 5 bases.

Details on this clone: At one end the junction does not follow the germline gene, possibly because of a read error. The J gene is TRBJ2-3, the V gene TRBV5-4; 7 bases align to TRBD1. The CDR3 length is 11 residues. Germline V gene sequence: CDR1 SGHNT, CDR2 YYREEE (reference sequence). The CDR3 DNA is TGTGCCAGCAGCTTGGCCGGGACAGCCAGCTTT. Its protein product is CASSLAGTASF.

The V call is TRBV6-5, the J call TRBJ1-4; TRBD1 matches at 8 bases. Germline V gene data show CDR1 as MNHEY and CDR2 as SVGAGI. The CDR3 is 13 residues long. Losses at the gene ends were 6 bases for V and 10 bases for J; bases not matched to a gene: 7. CDR3 sequence (DNA): TGTGCCAGCAGCCGGACGACAGGGGTAAAACTGTTTTTT. Its translation: CASSRTTGVKLFF.

V is TRBV5-1 and J is TRBJ1-5, with 7 bases matching TRBD1. After removal of 0 bases from V and 1 base from J, the junction contained 7 bases not matched to a gene. The germline V gene encodes CDR1 SGHRS and CDR2 YFSETQ. This CDR3 comprises 17 residues. The chain's CDR3 is CASSLAPTGQSNQPQHF. The CDR3 DNA reads TGCGCCAGCAGCTTGGCCCCGACAGGGCAAAGCAATCAGCCCCAGCATTTT.

The V and J genes are TRBV19 and TRBJ2-2; unclear D gene. CDR3 length equals 14 residues. Germline V CDR1 and CDR2: LNHDA, SQIVND (reference sequence). The V end lost 0 bases, the J end lost 5 bases, and 7 bases lay between the germline ends. CDR3 in amino acids: CASSIEGRTGELFF. The CDR3 DNA reads TGTGCCAGTAGTATAGAGGGCCGAACCGGGGAGCTGTTTTTT.

The chain links TRBV6-5 to TRBJ2-4, with D possibly TRBD2 on 6 matching bases. Trimming removed 0 bases from V and 4 bases from J, with 13 bases in between. The germline CDR1 and CDR2 sequences are MNHEY and SVGAGI. The CDR3 runs to 16 residues. The DNA for the CDR3 is TGTGCCAGCAGTTACTCCTTCGCGGAGGGAAAAAACATTCAGTACTTC. This translates into CASSYSFAEGKNIQYF.

This rearrangement joins TRBV11-2 to TRBJ1-3; no firm D call. Trimming shortened V by 1 base and J by 5 bases, and 9 bases separated the two germline ends. The CDR3 is 14 residues long. Germline CDR1 and CDR2: SGHAT and FQNNGV. DNA of the CDR3: TGTGCCAGCAGCTTAGGGGAGGGAAGAAACACCATATATTTT. This gives the protein CASSLGEGRNTIYF.

The V call is TRBV14, the J call TRBJ1-6; 7 bases match TRBD1. V was clipped by 8 bases and J by 3 bases; unmatched bases: 10. This CDR3 has 16 amino acids. The germline CDR1 and CDR2 sequences are SGHDN and FVKESK. DNA of the CDR3: TGTGCCAGCCAGGAGACAGGGCAAATCTATAATTCACCCCTCCACTTT. Its translation: CASQETGQIYNSPLHF.

The chain has TRBV18 and TRBJ2-7; D perhaps matches TRBD1 (6 bases). V was clipped by 3 bases and J by 5 bases, with 11 bases between them. Germline V gene lookup returns CDR1 KGHSH and CDR2 LQKENI. CDR3 length: 13 residues. Here the CDR3 reads CASSPPDSHEQYF. The CDR3 nucleotides are TGTGCCAGCTCACCTCCGGACAGCCACGAGCAGTACTTC.

The CDR3 loop reads CASSTKDRGNTEAFF. The CDR3, as DNA: TGTGCCAGCAGCACAAAGGACAGGGGGAACACTGAAGCTTTCTTT. V and J are TRBV13 and TRBJ1-1, with 9 bases that match TRBD1. This CDR3 contains 15 residues. V shed 5 bases, J shed 1 base, and the junction held 5 bases outside the gene matches. Germline V gene data show CDR1 as PRHDT and CDR2 as FYEKMQ (reference sequence). The variable domain in full, with the rest retrieved from reference TRBV13 and TRBJ1-1, is AAGVIQSPRHLIKEKRETATLKCYPIPRHDTVYWYQQGPGQDPQFLISFYEKMQSDKGSIPDRFSAQQFSDYHSELNMSSLELGDSALYFCASSTKDRGNTEAFFGQGTRLTVV.

J is TRBJ1-6 and V is TRBV5-5, with D perhaps matching TRBD1 (5 bases). The V gene lost 0 bases and the J gene lost 8 bases, with 9 bases spanning the gap. Germline CDR1 SGHKS, CDR2 YYEKEE (reference sequence). CDR3 length equals 14 residues. The CDR3 nucleotides read TGTGCCAGCAGCTTGGAAGGGGCATATTCACCCCTCCACTTT. Protein sequence: CASSLEGAYSPLHF.

This sequence joins TRBV7-6 and TRBJ1-4; TRBD1 aligns across 7 bases. The germline CDR1 and CDR2 sequences are SGHVS and FNYEAQ. The CDR3 is made up of 15 amino acids. Losses at the gene ends were 5 bases for V and 14 bases for J; bases not matched to a gene: 17. CDR3 nucleotide sequence: TGTGCCAGCAGCCCCCGGACAGGAGCCGGGGGGGGGCTGTTTTTT. It is translated as CASSPRTGAGGGLFF. Combining the CDR3 with reference TRBV7-6 and TRBJ1-4 gives the whole variable domain GAGVSQSPRYKVTKRGQDVALRCDPISGHVSLYWYRQALGQGPEFLTYFNYEAQQDKSGLPNDRFSAERPEGSISTLTIQRTEQRDSAMYRCASSPRTGAGGGLFFGSGTQLSVL.

Here the CDR3 reads CASSFSTRNTEAFF. CDR3 nucleotides: TGCGCCAGCAGCTTCTCGACAAGGAACACTGAAGCTTTCTTT. The chain links TRBV5-1 to TRBJ1-1; D is unclear. There are 14 residues in the CDR3. V lost 2 bases to trimming and J lost 1 base, with 9 bases between them. Germline values: CDR1 SGHRS, CDR2 YFSETQ.

The V and J genes are TRBV4-1 and TRBJ2-4; 9 nucleotides line up with TRBD2. The CDR3 consists of 15 residues. Germline V gives CDR1 MGHRA, CDR2 YSYEKL. V lost 1 base and J lost 9; bases outside the gene matches: 7. The CDR3 coding sequence is TGCGCCAGCAGCCAAGTCGGCGGGAGGGTCGCCATTCAGTACTTC. Its translation: CASSQVGGRVAIQYF.

The chain joins TRBV2 to TRBJ2-5; D uncertain. Looked up from germline, CDR1 is SNHLY and CDR2 is FYNNEI. Trimming took 4 bases from V and 4 from J, leaving 10 bases between them. The CDR3 length is 13 residues. The CDR3 is CASSGGSGETQYF. The CDR3 nucleotides are TGTGCCAGCAGTGGAGGATCTGGAGAGACCCAGTACTTC.

The gene calls are TRBV2 and TRBJ1-2, with a tentative D call TRBD1 (6 bases). Trimming removed 6 bases at V and 7 bases at J, with 21 bases between. This CDR3 has 15 amino acids. Germline V gene lookup returns CDR1 SNHLY and CDR2 FYNNEI. This CDR3 reads CASRGNTGTMAGYTF. CDR3 DNA: TGTGCCAGCAGGGGAAACACCGGGACAATGGCTGGCTACACCTTC.

The CDR3 bases are TGTGCCAGCCACCTAGCGGGGGGGCCTGTAGCAGATACGCAGTATTTT. This encodes CASHLAGGPVADTQYF. The chain combines TRBV28 with TRBJ2-3; 12 positions match TRBD2. CDR3 length: 16 residues. V trimming: 8 bases; J trimming: 4 bases; junction bases outside the gene matches: 10. Germline V gene lookup returns CDR1 MDHEN and CDR2 SYDVKM.

This chain uses TRBV19 with TRBJ2-1; D might be TRBD1 (6 bases). The CDR3 covers 13 residues. Between the trimmed V and J ends, which lost 7 bases and 5 bases, there was a span of 12 bases. CDR1 and CDR2 (germline): LNHDA, SQIVND (reference sequence). CDR3 nucleotide sequence: TGTGCCAGTAAGTCACAGGGCCACAATGAGCAGTTCTTC. Translating it yields CASKSQGHNEQFF.

In DNA form, the CDR3 reads TGTGCCAGCAGTTCGGCGGGGACAGGGAGCGATGAGCAGTTCTTC. It specifies CASSSAGTGSDEQFF. The chain uses TRBV27 and TRBJ2-1; 9 bases align to TRBD1. The V gene end was trimmed by 4 bases and the J gene end by 8 bases; junction bases not matched to a gene: 9. Germline lookup yields CDR1 MNHEY and CDR2 SMNVEV (reference sequence). This CDR3 spans 15 amino acids.

CDR3 residues: CASSWTGGGETQYF. DNA of the CDR3: TGTGCCAGCAGCTGGACAGGGGGAGGAGAGACCCAGTACTTC. This chain connects TRBV7-3 to TRBJ2-5, with 10 bases matching TRBD1. CDR1 and CDR2 from the germline V gene are SGHTA and FQGTGA. The CDR3 covers 14 residues. With V trimmed by 4 bases and J by 4 bases, 3 bases remained unmatched.